The present T cell receptor (beta chain) was sequenced within a study of blood T cell repertoires in COVID-19 (dated by TCRdb to 2020 to 2021). At the level of the whole study: The collaborator samples originated in the United States, Italy and Spain and spanned the acute and convalescent phases of COVID-19. The prospective study material was composed of cDNA or gDNA derived from T cells, B-cell-depleted T cells, or PBMCs. The dataset comprised deeply sampled blood TCRbeta repertoires from subjects exposed to, actively infected with, or recovered from COVID-19. The repertoires were released in a freely available public database meant as a resource for research on the immune response to SARS-CoV-2. The samples were drawn from two sources: the first 160 participants of the ongoing ImmuneRACE study, and fewer than 1,500 subjects contributed by 6 global collaborators. Nearly every sample came with metadata listing a de-identified subject ID, COVID-19 status, age in years and sex. Where available, HLA class I and class II types were obtained from metadata supplied by the sample provider rather than from assay-based typing. Study-wide findings and limitations: The amount of clinical and demographic metadata varied by source and participant and was provided uncurated.

Including cysteine and phenylalanine, the CDR3 has 12 amino acids. Only CDR3 DNA remains: 36 bases, in frame from the first base. Each collaborating institution followed its own protocols to collect whole blood in K2EDTA tubes. For TCRbeta analysis, collaborators shipped samples in one of three forms: frozen whole blood, isolated PBMCs, or DNA extracted from either of those sample types. TCRbeta CDR3 regions were amplified from genomic DNA using the immunoSEQ Assay, a bias-controlled multiplex PCR. Processing in the source paper ran as follows. The number of nucleated cells in each sample was estimated from the amplification of reference gene primers within the assay. To quantify the absolute abundance of each unique TCRbeta CDR3 rearrangement, sequence reads were collapsed and filtered. Productive Simpson clonality was computed per sample as the square root of Simpson's diversity index over productive rearrangements. The table was pulled from immuneACCESS by TCRdb, which kept in-frame rearrangements only. Such tables lose some clones; where checked, under half of the loss comes from unresolved V genes, and the rest has no known cause. Clone size and V and J calls were adopted from that table, with D and trimming inferred from the DNA. Recorded for this sample are some 57,000 clones; roughly nine tenths of them occurred a single time. The ten biggest clones cover roughly 1.6% of the sample.

Note on this clone: Its target antigen remains unknown. No base quality information exists; no much larger clone differs at one position.

The TCR was taken from a man in his 60s with acute or convalescent COVID-19. What was sequenced was peripheral blood. The chain couples TRBV12-2 to TRBJ2-2; TRBD2, the table's D call, was not compared with the DNA. TRBV12-2 is a documented pseudogene. The nucleotide sequence reads as follows: TGTGCAAGTCGCCTCAACACCGGGGAGCTGTTTTTT. It specifies CASRLNTGELFF.